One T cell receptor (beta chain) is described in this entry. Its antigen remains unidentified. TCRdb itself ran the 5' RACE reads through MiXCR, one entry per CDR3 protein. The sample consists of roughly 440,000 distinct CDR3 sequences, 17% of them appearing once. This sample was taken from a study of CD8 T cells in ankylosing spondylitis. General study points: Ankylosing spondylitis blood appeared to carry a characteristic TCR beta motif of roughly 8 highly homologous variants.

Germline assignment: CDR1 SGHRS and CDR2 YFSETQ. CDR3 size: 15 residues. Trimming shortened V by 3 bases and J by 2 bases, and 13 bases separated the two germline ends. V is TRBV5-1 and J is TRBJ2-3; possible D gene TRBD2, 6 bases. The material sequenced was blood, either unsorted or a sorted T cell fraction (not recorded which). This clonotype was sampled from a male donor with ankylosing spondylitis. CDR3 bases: TGCGCCAGCAGCTCCCGACCGGGAGACACAGATACGCAGTATTTT. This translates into CASSSRPGDTDTQYF.